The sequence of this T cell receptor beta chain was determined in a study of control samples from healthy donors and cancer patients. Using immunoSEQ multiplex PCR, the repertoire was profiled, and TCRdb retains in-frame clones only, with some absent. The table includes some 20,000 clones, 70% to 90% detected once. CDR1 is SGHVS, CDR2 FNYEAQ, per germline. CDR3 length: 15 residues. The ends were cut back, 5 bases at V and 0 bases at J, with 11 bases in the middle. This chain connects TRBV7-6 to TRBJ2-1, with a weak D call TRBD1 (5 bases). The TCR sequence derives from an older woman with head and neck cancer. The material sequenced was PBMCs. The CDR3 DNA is TGTGCCAGCAGCGATCAGGGTAACTCCTACAATGAGCAGTTCTTC. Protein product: CASSDQGNSYNEQFF.